Shown below are 6 T cell receptor beta chains from a single sample sequenced in a study of blood T cell repertoires in COVID-19. The repertoire was sequenced with immunoSEQ multiplex PCR; TCRdb's copy has only in-frame clones and lacks some. Among around 200,000 clones, 85% were seen once, and the ten largest hold about 5%. Sequencing input: peripheral blood. These receptors came from a woman aged 80 or over with acute or convalescent COVID-19.

The CDR3 region has the DNA TGTGCCAGCAGCTTGACCACGCGGGAGACCGGGGAGCTGTTTTTT. Amino acid sequence: CASSLTTRETGELFF. The gene calls are TRBV11-3 and TRBJ2-2, with TRBD2 matching over 7 bases. The CDR3 runs 15 residues. The J segment lost 5 bases and the V segment lost 3 bases, leaving 6 bases of the junction unmatched. From germline, CDR1 is SGHNT and CDR2 YENEEA.

This clone is termed medium-sized. The chain is built from TRBV9 and TRBJ2-2; 9 bases agree with TRBD1. Germline V CDR1 and CDR2: SGDLS, YYNGEE. Trimming at V came to 0 bases and at J to 7 bases, leaving 4 bases not matched to a gene. This CDR3 has 15 residues. The CDR3 loop is CASSVETGGLGELFF. CDR3 DNA sequence: TGTGCCAGCAGCGTAGAGACAGGGGGTCTCGGGGAGCTGTTTTTT.

The chain carries TRBV11-2 and TRBJ1-3; D ambiguous. Trimming shortened V by 5 bases and J by 4 bases, and 9 bases separated the two germline ends. Looked up from germline, CDR1 is SGHAT and CDR2 is FQNNGV. The CDR3 runs to 13 residues. The CDR3 spells CASSPSLGNTIYF. The DNA for the CDR3 is TGTGCCAGCAGCCCGTCTCTCGGAAACACCATATATTTT.

The chain links TRBV5-1 to TRBJ2-1, with 9 bases fitting TRBD1. The CDR3 totals 15 residues. The germline gives CDR1 SGHRS, CDR2 YFSETQ. J was trimmed by 4 bases and V by 0 bases; bases with no gene match: 2. The CDR3 protein is CASSLDGQGYNEQFF. The CDR3 nucleotides are TGCGCCAGCAGCTTGGATGGACAGGGGTACAATGAGCAGTTCTTC.

This clone was detected once. Germline and junction disagree at one end, which may indicate a read error. V and J are TRBV12-3 or TRBV12-4 and TRBJ2-2; the match to TRBD2 covers 7 bases. The CDR3 has 11 residues. The CDR3 bases are TGTGCCAGCACCCTAGGCGGGGGGCTGTTTTTT. It yields the protein CASTLGGGLFF.

The rearrangement uses TRBV7-2 and TRBJ1-2; a possible D gene is TRBD1 (6 bases). From germline, CDR1 is SGHTA and CDR2 FQGNSA. The CDR3 is 15 amino acids. Trimming left V 5 bases short and J 2 bases short, with 15 bases between. The CDR3 region is CASSRRGRENYGYTF. DNA of the CDR3: TGTGCCAGCAGCCGCAGGGGCCGGGAAAACTATGGCTACACCTTC.